The 27 T cell receptor beta chains in this list originate from one sample, sequenced in a study of naive and memory T cell subsets. Both TRBC1 and TRBC2 were covered by a beta constant-region primer of two equimolar oligonucleotides. Nested alpha and beta constant-region primers with the SP2 primer drove four PCR rounds on ligated cDNA. TCRdb re-called the UMI-ligation and nested PCR reads through MiXCR, storing one row per CDR3 protein. The repertoire consists of roughly 80,000 distinct CDR3 sequences, with approximately 10% occurring once and the leading ten covering 1.2%. Sequencing was carried out using naive CD8+ T cells from blood. The origin of the receptors is a human donor in good health.

The chain couples TRBV7-9 to TRBJ2-2; 10 bases fit TRBD1. CDR3 length: 20 residues. Germline CDR1 and CDR2: SEHNR and FQNEAQ (reference sequence). The trim removed 5 bases at V and 2 bases at J, leaving 17 bases unmatched. In DNA, the CDR3 is TGTGCCAGCAGCACTCCCCGACCGGGACAGGGGTCGGGCAACACCGGGGAGCTGTTTTTT. This encodes CASSTPRPGQGSGNTGELFF.

The table lists this clonotype with many counts. The gene calls are TRBV20-1 and TRBJ2-3; D perhaps matches TRBD1 (6 bases). CDR1 and CDR2 from the germline V gene are DFQATT and SNEGSKA (reference sequence). The V gene lost 1 base and the J gene lost 0 bases, with 17 bases spanning the gap. The CDR3 loop spans 17 amino acids. This chain's CDR3 is CSARGRQGIESTDTQYF. The CDR3 coding sequence is TGCAGTGCTAGAGGGAGGCAGGGGATAGAAAGCACAGATACGCAGTATTTT.

This clonotype was observed a handful of times. This sequence joins TRBV6-5 and TRBJ2-1, with D hard to call. The ends were cut back, 0 bases at V and 14 bases at J, with 14 bases in the middle. In germline, CDR1 is MNHEY, CDR2 SVGAGI. The CDR3 is 13 residues long. CDR3 in amino acids: CASSYSAHFAEFF. The CDR3 DNA reads as TGTGCCAGCAGTTACTCGGCCCATTTTGCGGAGTTCTTC.

J is TRBJ2-2 and V is TRBV2; 11 bases line up with TRBD2. Germline V gives CDR1 SNHLY, CDR2 FYNNEI. The CDR3 extends over 15 amino acids. V lost 6 bases to trimming and J lost 1 base; unmatched junction nucleotides: 1. CDR3 protein: CASRGLAVNTGELFF. The CDR3 nucleotides read TGTGCCAGCAGGGGACTAGCGGTGAACACCGGGGAGCTGTTTTTT. Full variable domain (remainder filled in from reference TRBV2 and TRBJ2-2): EPEVTQTPSHQVTQMGQEVILRCVPISNHLYFYWYRQILGQKVEFLVSFYNNEISEKSEIFDDQFSVERPDGSNFTLKIRSTKLEDSAMYFCASRGLAVNTGELFFGEGSRLTVL.

The chain couples TRBV27 to TRBJ2-7; 7 nucleotides align to TRBD2. Losses at the gene ends were 7 bases for V and 6 bases for J; bases not matched to a gene: 9. The CDR3 is 13 residues long. Per germline, CDR1 MNHEY and CDR2 SMNVEV (reference sequence). CDR3 in amino acids: CASTGGSSFEQYF. The CDR3 DNA follows: TGTGCCAGCACTGGCGGGAGTAGTTTCGAGCAGTACTTC.

This clonotype occurred a few times. V and J are TRBV5-1 and TRBJ1-1; weak D call: TRBD1 (5 bases). The germline V and J ends were trimmed by 0 bases and 5 bases, with 11 bases remaining between them. The CDR3 spans 14 residues. Looked up from germline, CDR1 is SGHRS and CDR2 is YFSETQ. This chain's CDR3 is CASSLAWGGTEAFF. CDR3 DNA sequence: TGCGCCAGCAGCTTGGCCTGGGGGGGAACTGAAGCTTTCTTT. The variable domain in full, completed from reference TRBV5-1 and TRBJ1-1, reads KAGVTQTPRYLIKTRGQQVTLSCSPISGHRSVSWYQQTPGQGLQFLFEYFSETQRNKGNFPGRFSGRQFSNSRSEMNVSTLELGDSALYLCASSLAWGGTEAFFGQGTRLTVV.

This chain connects TRBV12-3 or TRBV12-4 to TRBJ1-2; 9 nucleotides line up with TRBD1. J gave up 8 bases and V 7 bases, and 8 bases lay outside the gene matches. The CDR3 sequence is 13 residues long. The CDR3 DNA reads TGTGCCAGCACCACAGGGGGCGCCGGAGGCTACACCTTC. Amino acid sequence: CASTTGGAGGYTF.

This clonotype was found many times. The CDR3 region is CASSQGGRNEQYF. In DNA, the CDR3 is TGTGCCAGCAGCCAAGGGGGCAGGAACGAGCAGTACTTC. V usage is TRBV14 and J usage is TRBJ2-7; D might be TRBD1 (5 bases). V shed 1 base and J shed 5 bases, with 9 bases lying between them. The germline V gene has CDR1 SGHDN and CDR2 FVKESK. The CDR3 is made up of 13 amino acids.

This clonotype was detected many times. The chain has TRBV6-5 and TRBJ2-7, with D perhaps given as TRBD1 or TRBD2 (5 bases each). This CDR3 contains 15 residues. V was cut by 6 bases and J by 0 bases, with 15 bases left in between. The V gene's germline CDR1 is MNHEY and CDR2 SVGAGI. CDR3: CASSPSVGTSYEQYF. DNA for the CDR3: TGTGCCAGCAGCCCCTCCGTCGGGACCTCCTACGAGCAGTACTTC.

V is TRBV4-1 and J is TRBJ2-2, with TRBD1 as a possible D gene (6 bases). The CDR3 spans 15 residues. V was shortened by 3 bases and J by 3 bases, with 11 bases between the two germline ends. Germline CDR1 reads MGHRA; CDR2 reads YSYEKL. CDR3 amino acids: CASSQVGQYTGELFF. CDR3 DNA sequence: TGCGCCAGCAGCCAGGTCGGACAGTACACCGGGGAGCTGTTTTTT.

This clonotype was counted many times. This chain links TRBV2 with TRBJ2-7, with a weak D call TRBD1 (6 bases). CDR3 length: 12 amino acids. CDR1 and CDR2 (germline): SNHLY, FYNNEI. V shed 3 bases and J shed 6 bases, with 9 bases lying between them. CDR3 protein: CASSDIRGEQYF. The CDR3 region has the DNA TGTGCCAGCAGTGACATCAGGGGCGAGCAGTACTTC.

Ten or more counts support this clonotype. This chain links TRBV12-3 or TRBV12-4 with TRBJ2-1; D is unclear. The CDR3 loop spans 12 amino acids. V gave up 3 bases and J gave up 7 bases, with 7 bases separating them. CDR3 residues: CASSFIGNEQFF. The DNA for the CDR3 is TGTGCCAGCAGTTTCATAGGAAATGAGCAGTTCTTC.

The genes are TRBV19 and TRBJ1-5; tentative D call: TRBD1 (5 bases). V lost 5 bases and J lost 0, with 14 bases in between. Germline CDR1 LNHDA, CDR2 SQIVND (reference sequence). The CDR3 is made up of 16 amino acids. As DNA, the CDR3 is TGTGCCAGTAGTGCCACCGGGACGTTTAGCAATCAGCCCCAGCATTTT. It specifies CASSATGTFSNQPQHF.

This clonotype was detected only a few times. The gene calls are TRBV12-3 or TRBV12-4 and TRBJ1-6; 9 nucleotides match TRBD1. The CDR3 extends over 20 amino acids. Losses at the gene ends were 0 bases for V and 0 bases for J; bases not matched to a gene: 9. The CDR3 DNA reads as TGTGCCAGCAGTTTAGCGGTCGGGACAGGGATGTTCTCCTATAATTCACCCCTCCACTTT. It codes for CASSLAVGTGMFSYNSPLHF.

Ten or more counts support this clonotype. This chain joins TRBV29-1 and TRBJ2-7; 10 bases are shared with TRBD1. Trimming at V came to 4 bases and at J to 3 bases, leaving 9 bases not matched to a gene. CDR1 is SQVTM, CDR2 ANQGSEA, per germline. CDR3 length: 15 residues. The CDR3 loop is CSVGPGQGPNYEQYF. The CDR3 DNA reads TGCAGCGTTGGCCCGGGACAGGGGCCCAACTACGAGCAGTACTTC.

This chain joins TRBV6-2 or TRBV6-3 and TRBJ2-3; weak D call: TRBD2 (6 bases). The CDR3 spans 16 residues. CDR1 is MNHEY and CDR2 is SVGEGT in the germline V gene. V lost 6 bases to trimming and J lost 0 bases, with 16 bases between them. CDR3 amino acids: CASRGGGRRSTDTQYF. CDR3 sequence (DNA): TGTGCCAGCAGGGGGGGAGGCAGGAGAAGCACAGATACGCAGTATTTT.

This clonotype was picked up many times. The CDR3 here is CASSYSTTRDGTPQIRDEQFF. CDR3 DNA sequence: TGTGCCAGCAGTTATTCCACGACGAGGGACGGAACCCCCCAAATAAGGGATGAGCAGTTCTTC. J is TRBJ2-1 and V is TRBV6-2 or TRBV6-3, with D perhaps given as TRBD1 or TRBD2 (5 bases each). Germline V gene sequence: CDR1 MNHEY, CDR2 SVGEGT. The germline V and J ends were trimmed by 3 bases and 8 bases, with 35 bases remaining between them. There are 21 residues in the CDR3.

Ten or more counts support this clonotype. The chain couples TRBV11-2 to TRBJ1-3, with TRBD1 as a possible D gene (6 bases). The germline gives CDR1 SGHAT, CDR2 FQNNGV. The V gene lost 5 bases and the J gene lost 0 bases, with 8 bases spanning the gap. The CDR3 runs to 14 residues. The CDR3 reads CASSGQHSGNTIYF. CDR3 nucleotides: TGTGCCAGCAGCGGACAGCACTCTGGAAACACCATATATTTT.

This clonotype has more than one count but fewer than ten. J is TRBJ2-1 and V is TRBV6-1, with D possibly called TRBD1 or TRBD2 (5 bases each). The CDR3 runs 13 residues. CDR1 is MNHNS, CDR2 SASEGT, per germline. Trimming cost V 2 bases and J 8 bases, with 10 bases left between them. The CDR3 reads CASSERGVDEQFF. As DNA, the CDR3 is TGTGCCAGCAGTGAAAGGGGAGTTGATGAGCAGTTCTTC.

The rearrangement uses TRBV28 and TRBJ2-7; TRBD1 aligns across 9 bases. The V segment lost 3 bases and the J segment 3 bases; nucleotides outside the gene matches: 9. Germline lookup yields CDR1 MDHEN and CDR2 SYDVKM. The CDR3 runs to 16 residues. This CDR3 reads CASSLGGTGNLYEQYF. The CDR3 nucleotides are TGTGCCAGCAGTTTGGGGGGGACAGGGAACCTCTACGAGCAGTACTTC.

The J gene is TRBJ2-3, the V gene TRBV29-1; D tentatively reads TRBD1 or TRBD2 (6 bases each). Germline V gene lookup returns CDR1 SQVTM and CDR2 ANQGSEA. The CDR3 contains 15 residues. This chain's CDR3 is CRVPQRGRSTDTQYF. The CDR3 coding sequence is TGCAGGGTTCCCCAACGGGGGCGAAGCACAGATACGCAGTATTTT.

This clonotype showed up just once. A clone one base away is much larger, so this may be a read error. The rearrangement joins TRBV7-9 to TRBJ2-5; D remains unclear. The germline CDR1 and CDR2 sequences are SEHNR and FQNEAQ (reference sequence). The CDR3 sequence is 12 residues long. Trimming pared 5 bases from V and 4 bases from J, leaving 8 bases between. CDR3: CASSPYLETQYF. CDR3 DNA: TGTGCCAGCAGCCCCTACCTAGAGACCCAGTACTTC.

This clonotype came up many times. This chain links TRBV3-1 with TRBJ2-3; D unclear. In germline, CDR1 is LGHDT, CDR2 YNNKEL (reference sequence). V dropped 1 base and J dropped 1 base, with 6 bases sitting between them. The CDR3 length is 14 residues. This CDR3 is CASSQALGTDTQYF. The CDR3 DNA is TGTGCCAGCAGCCAAGCCCTGGGCACAGATACGCAGTATTTT.

This clonotype was counted at least ten times. The chain links TRBV30 to TRBJ1-2, with D possibly TRBD1 on 6 matching bases. V was trimmed by 0 bases and J by 0 bases, leaving 8 bases between them. This CDR3 has 14 residues. Germline V lookup: CDR1 GTSNPN, CDR2 SVGIG (reference sequence). The CDR3 DNA follows: TGTGCCTGGAGTGTGAGGGGGACTAACTATGGCTACACCTTC. Protein sequence: CAWSVRGTNYGYTF.

This clonotype has just a few counts. In nucleotides, the CDR3 is TGTGCCAGCAGTTTTACCAGTGAGCAGTTCTTC. Its translation is CASSFTSEQFF. This rearrangement joins TRBV12-3 or TRBV12-4 to TRBJ2-1; D unclear. This CDR3 contains 11 residues. Trimming pared 3 bases from V and 9 bases from J, leaving 6 bases between.

J is TRBJ2-4 and V is TRBV20-1; a weak D match, TRBD1 (5 bases). Germline V gene sequence: CDR1 DFQATT, CDR2 SNEGSKA (reference sequence). The CDR3 is 13 amino acids. The V end lost 3 bases, the J end lost 6 bases, and 12 bases lay between the germline ends. The CDR3 sequence is CSASRQTGNIQYF. DNA for the CDR3: TGCAGTGCTAGCCGACAAACAGGAAACATTCAGTACTTC.

This clonotype was observed a few times. Sequence at one end of the junction differs from germline and may be a read error. This chain links TRBV27 with TRBJ1-2; D might be TRBD1 (6 bases). The germline CDR1 and CDR2 sequences are MNHEY and SMNVEV (reference sequence). The CDR3 is made up of 14 amino acids. CDR3 residues: CASSPRGAGYGDTF. The CDR3 DNA reads TGTGCCAGCAGCCCCAGGGGCGCGGGCTATGGCGACACCTTC.